This TCR beta chain came from a study of T cells in narcolepsy. This clone occurred once. Its antigen remains unidentified. The table came from immunoSEQ multiplex PCR; TCRdb's copy has only in-frame clones and leaves some out. The table records roughly 34,000 clones, about 90% of them present only once. In germline, CDR1 is SGHTA, CDR2 FQGNSA. The V and J ends lost 1 base and 8 bases respectively, with 18 bases between them. There are 16 residues in the CDR3. Study-level results: Reportedly, autoreactive clonotypes were serially detected in patients' blood but not controls'. Comparing one patient's CSF and blood CD4+ clonotypes highlighted HCRT- and TRIB2-specific autoreactive clonotypes.

This rearrangement joins TRBV7-2 to TRBJ2-1, with D tentatively TRBD2 (6 bases). The sequence was obtained from a human donor with narcolepsy. The sample was CD45RA- memory CD4+ T cells from PBMCs. In nucleotides, the CDR3 is TGTGCCAGCAGCTTAGTTGGGGGGACCTTTACGGATGAGCAGTTCTTC. Its translation is CASSLVGGTFTDEQFF.